The following is a TCR beta chain sequence with its context. Its target is not known. Looked up from germline, CDR1 is MDHEN and CDR2 is SYDVKM. V lost 6 bases to trimming and J lost 7 bases, with 19 bases between them. This CDR3 is built from 15 residues. The data stem from a study of metastatic and nonmetastatic thyroid tumors. Study context: Malignant thyroid and benign thyroid patients provided blood and tumor or nodule tissue whose repertoires were compared.

Prior to thyroid surgery, none of the patients had received any treatment. Source study methods: In papillary thyroid cancer, a distant-metastasis classifier was built using CDR3 differences across clinicopathological groups. TCRdb re-analyzed the PCR reads using MiXCR. These V and J calls originate from TCRdb's pipeline instead of the authors' own analysis. The table records approximately 38,000 clones, roughly a sixth of them present only once. Whole-study results and caveats: Relative to benign nodules, malignant thyroid tumors were reportedly characterized by significantly elevated TCR beta diversity in blood and tumor.

The rearrangement links TRBV28 to TRBJ1-3; unclear D gene. The sequence was collected from a female donor with papillary thyroid cancer or a benign thyroid nodule (not recorded which). Some clones in this sample may be carry-over from other donors' samples. The sequenced sample was blood. This chain's CDR3 is CASSPLFKIPNTIYF. DNA of the CDR3: TGTGCCAGCAGCCCCTTATTTAAGATTCCCAACACCATATATTTT. Together with reference TRBV28 and TRBJ1-3, the CDR3 gives the full variable domain: DVKVTQSSRYLVKRTGEKVFLECVQDMDHENMFWYRQDPGLGLRLIYFSYDVKMKEKGDIPEGYSVSREKKERFSLILESASTNQTSMYLCASSPLFKIPNTIYFGEGSWLTVV.